What follows are 9 T cell receptor beta chains derived from one specimen sequenced in a study of T-cell reconstitution after alpha-beta-depleted transplantation in children. Unique molecular identifiers were incorporated when the TCRbeta library was constructed. Using its own MiXCR run on the PCR reads, TCRdb lists one record per CDR3 protein. The data contain some 830,000 distinct CDR3 sequences, around 17% of them seen just once; the ten biggest clones take up approximately 5%. Here the sequenced sample was PBMCs, mostly from graft donor cells, taken 360 days after TCRalphabeta/CD19-depleted stem cell transplant. These receptors were obtained from a male patient between 10 and 17 years old who had a stem cell transplant for acute lymphoblastic leukemia, so the T cells may come from the graft donor.

In the case of this clonotype: Since the CDR3 does not end with the conserved phenylalanine or tryptophan, this likely comes from a read error. DNA of the CDR3: TGTGCCAGCAGCGGGACAGTTAACACTGAAGCTTTCTCT. This translates into CASSGTVNTEAFS. V gene TRBV5-4 combines with J gene TRBJ1-1, with 7 bases fitting TRBD1. The germline CDR1 and CDR2 sequences are SGHNT and YYREEE (reference sequence). This CDR3 has 13 residues. Trimming removed 4 bases from V and 2 bases from J; junction bases left unmatched: 2.

This sequence joins TRBV6-2 or TRBV6-3 and TRBJ2-1, with D uncertain. V lost 2 bases and J lost 9, with 17 bases in between. The V gene's germline CDR1 is MNHEY and CDR2 SVGEGT. CDR3 length equals 15 residues. CDR3 residues: CASSYGVGPFSEQFF. The CDR3 nucleotides read TGTGCCAGCAGTTACGGGGTTGGGCCTTTCAGTGAGCAGTTCTTC.

This clonotype was seen only a few times. This chain joins TRBV20-1 and TRBJ1-2; D may be TRBD1 (6 bases). Germline loops: CDR1 DFQATT, CDR2 SNEGSKA (reference sequence). V lost 4 bases and J 5 bases, leaving 11 bases between the germline ends. This CDR3 spans 12 amino acids. CDR3 residues: CSAKWGPYGYTF. Written as DNA, the CDR3 is TGCAGTGCTAAGTGGGGGCCTTATGGCTACACCTTC.

The chain uses TRBV20-1 and TRBJ2-5; maybe TRBD2 (5 bases). CDR3 length: 13 amino acids. In germline, CDR1 is DFQATT, CDR2 SNEGSKA (reference sequence). Deletions cut 7 bases from V and 2 bases from J, with 14 bases between. CDR3 loop: CSGESGLQETQYF. The CDR3 nucleotides are TGCAGTGGGGAAAGCGGACTTCAAGAGACCCAGTACTTC.

CDR3 sequence (DNA): TGCAGTGCTAGAGATCGACGGGAGGTTTCTCGCACAGATACGCAGTATTTT. This translates into CSARDRREVSRTDTQYF. The V call is TRBV20-1, the J call TRBJ2-3; 7 bases are a match to TRBD2. The junction had 10 bases not matched to a gene; V was cut back by 0 bases and J by 1 base. The CDR3 consists of 17 residues. Germline CDR1 is DFQATT and CDR2 is SNEGSKA (reference sequence).

This clonotype was recorded a few times. This chain links TRBV27 with TRBJ2-6; the D gene could be TRBD1 or TRBD2 (6 bases each). With 1 base removed from V and 0 bases from J, the gap between germline ends came to 10 bases. The CDR3 contains 17 residues. CDR1 MNHEY and CDR2 SMNVEV come from the germline V gene (reference sequence). The CDR3 DNA reads as TGTGCCAGCAGTTTATGGAGGGGGAGCTCTGGGGCCAACGTCCTGACTTTC. Protein product: CASSLWRGSSGANVLTF.

This chain connects TRBV10-3 to TRBJ2-2; 8 nucleotides agree with TRBD1. With V trimmed by 3 bases and J by 5 bases, 8 bases remained unmatched. The CDR3 contains 16 residues. Germline V gene lookup returns CDR1 ENHRY and CDR2 SYGVKD. The CDR3 sequence: CAISDPGQGLTGELFF. CDR3 nucleotides: TGTGCCATCAGTGATCCTGGACAGGGTCTTACCGGGGAGCTGTTTTTT.

This clonotype has only a few counts. J is TRBJ1-2 and V is TRBV7-3; the D is unclear. Germline CDR1 is SGHTA and CDR2 is FQGTGA. The CDR3 loop spans 15 amino acids. Trimming cost V 5 bases and J 4 bases, with 17 bases left between them. The CDR3 region has the DNA TGTGCCAGCAGCACCGCAGAGGGCGACATCTATGGCTACACCTTC. Translating it yields CASSTAEGDIYGYTF.

The chain carries TRBV20-1 and TRBJ2-7, with TRBD2 as a possible D gene (6 bases). The length of the CDR3 is 17 residues. V lost 2 bases to trimming and J lost 2 bases, with 22 bases between them. Germline CDR1 is DFQATT and CDR2 is SNEGSKA (reference sequence). This chain's CDR3 is CSARHRDSQRGTYEQYF. Written as DNA, the CDR3 is TGCAGTGCTAGACATCGGGACTCCCAAAGAGGTACCTACGAGCAGTACTTC.